The T cell receptor (beta chain) under discussion was sequenced for a study of CD8+CD57+ T cells in acquired aplastic anemia. The CDR3 contains 16 residues. V gave up 1 base and J gave up 0 bases, with 13 bases separating them. CDR1 SGHRS and CDR2 YFSETQ come from the germline V gene. In patients chosen for sequencing, flow cytometry had shown CD8+CD57+ cell expansion. According to the study, genomic DNA was the template for TCR beta VDJ and CDR3 profiling. From the reads, TCRdb called clonotypes with MiXCR, one entry per CDR3 protein. The table has 150,000 or so distinct CDR3 sequences, over 40% seen once.

This receptor was taken from a human donor with aplastic anemia. Sequencing was done on a sample of sorted CD4+, CD8+, or CD8+CD57+ T cells (not recorded which) from PBMCs. This chain links TRBV5-1 with TRBJ1-1, with D perhaps TRBD1 (5 bases). The CDR3 DNA follows: TGCGCCAGCAGCTTGAGAGGGGTCGGGATGAACACTGAAGCTTTCTTT. Translating gives CASSLRGVGMNTEAFF.